The next 14 T cell receptor beta chains were all read from a single sample in a study of blood T cell repertoires in COVID-19 (dated by TCRdb to the early 2020s). Library preparation employed the immunoSEQ multiplex PCR assay. TCRdb mirrors the immuneACCESS table, restricted to in-frame sequences. Some clones are absent from its copies; in checked studies, under half trace to an unresolved V gene, and the reason for the others is unknown. Recorded for this sample are about 150,000 clones; 75% to 90% of them occurred a single time. The top ten clones comprise approximately 15% of the sample. Material for sequencing was peripheral blood. These receptors were taken from a woman in her forties with acute or convalescent COVID-19.

The chain carries TRBV12-5 and TRBJ2-1; 10 bases map to TRBD2. Looked up from germline, CDR1 is LGHNT and CDR2 is FRNRAP. The trim removed 7 bases at V and 7 bases at J, leaving 4 bases unmatched. The CDR3 contains 13 residues. The CDR3 is CASDKREGNEQFF. The CDR3 DNA reads as TGTGCTAGTGATAAGCGGGAGGGAAATGAGCAGTTCTTC.

A note on this clone: The junction differs from germline at one of its ends, possibly a read error. The chain has TRBV4-1 and TRBJ2-2; 8 bases fit TRBD1. The CDR3 is 12 residues long. From germline, CDR1 is MGHRA and CDR2 YSYEKL. The CDR3, as DNA: TGCGCCAGCAGCCAGCCACAGGGGGATCTGTTTTTT. Amino acids: CASSQPQGDLFF.

The chain carries TRBV29-1 and TRBJ1-1; possibly TRBD1 for D (6 bases). V lost 7 bases and J 5 bases, leaving 17 bases between the germline ends. This CDR3 region has 13 residues. Per the germline V gene, CDR1 is SQVTM and CDR2 is ANQGSEA. This CDR3 is CSGGGGESTEAFF. The CDR3 coding sequence is TGCAGCGGTGGAGGGGGGGAATCTACTGAAGCTTTCTTT.

The gene calls are TRBV30 and TRBJ1-2; tentatively, D is TRBD1 (6 bases). Deletions cut 7 bases from V and 4 bases from J, with 10 bases between. The CDR3 runs 11 residues. Germline V lookup: CDR1 GTSNPN, CDR2 SVGIG (reference sequence). The CDR3 here is CASEQGYGYTF. In DNA form, the CDR3 reads TGTGCCTCGGAACAGGGCTATGGCTACACCTTC.

The chain has TRBV7-9 and TRBJ1-2; D gene ambiguous. CDR1 is SEHNR, CDR2 FQNEAQ, per germline (reference sequence). Trimming left V 5 bases short and J 7 bases short, with 20 bases between. The CDR3 is made up of 15 amino acids. The CDR3 DNA sequence: TGTGCCAGCAGCGGAACACCCCCGGGGTTCGGTGGCTACACCTTC. Translation: CASSGTPPGFGGYTF. Filled out from reference TRBV7-9 and TRBJ1-2, the complete variable domain reads DTGVSQNPRHKITKRGQNVTFRCDPISEHNRLYWYRQTLGQGPEFLTYFQNEAQLEKSRLLSDRFSAERPKGSFSTLEIQRTEQGDSAMYLCASSGTPPGFGGYTFGSGTRLTVV.

This clone has just one count. The chain carries TRBV11-2 and TRBJ2-3, with 9 bases that match TRBD2. The CDR3 has 18 amino acids. V lost 0 bases and J lost 3; bases outside the gene matches: 10. CDR1 and CDR2 from the germline V gene are SGHAT and FQNNGV. CDR3: CASSLESPSGIVTDTQYF. The DNA for the CDR3 is TGTGCCAGCAGCTTAGAGTCCCCTAGCGGGATAGTGACAGATACGCAGTATTTT.

The chain links TRBV7-9 to TRBJ2-7; 8 bases fit TRBD1. This CDR3 has 14 residues. Per the germline V gene, CDR1 is SEHNR and CDR2 is FQNEAQ (reference sequence). The junction had 1 base not matched to a gene; V was cut back by 1 base and J by 2 bases. In DNA, the CDR3 is TGTGCCAGCAGCTTAGGGACAGGGACCTACGAGCAGTACTTC. Translated: CASSLGTGTYEQYF.

V usage is TRBV12-3 or TRBV12-4 and J usage is TRBJ1-1, with D possibly being TRBD1 (6 bases). The germline V and J ends were trimmed by 6 bases and 0 bases, with 8 bases remaining between them. The CDR3 totals 13 residues. Written as DNA, the CDR3 is TGTGCCAGCAGGACAGGAATGAACACTGAAGCTTTCTTT. The encoded protein is CASRTGMNTEAFF.

The chain has TRBV19 and TRBJ2-3; the match to TRBD1 covers 9 bases. The V segment lost 5 bases and the J segment 3 bases; nucleotides outside the gene matches: 6. The CDR3 sequence is 15 residues long. The germline CDR1 and CDR2 sequences are LNHDA and SQIVND (reference sequence). CDR3 coding DNA: TGTGCCAGTAGTTGGGGGACAGGGACAACAGATACGCAGTATTTT. Translating it yields CASSWGTGTTDTQYF.

The CDR3 nucleotides read TGTGCCAGCAGCGTAGGAGGGGGGGATTCACCCCTCCACTTT. This gives the protein CASSVGGGDSPLHF. The chain uses TRBV9 and TRBJ1-6, with D perhaps TRBD1 (6 bases). Trimming left V 0 bases short and J 8 bases short, with 9 bases between. The length of the CDR3 is 14 residues. Germline V gives CDR1 SGDLS, CDR2 YYNGEE.

The chain joins TRBV9 to TRBJ2-4; 10 nucleotides agree with TRBD2. This CDR3 is 15 amino acids long. J lost 11 bases, V lost 3 bases, and 11 bases had no gene match. Germline CDR1 is SGDLS and CDR2 is YYNGEE. The CDR3 spells CASSAEAGLARVQYF. The CDR3 DNA reads TGTGCCAGCAGCGCCGAGGCGGGACTAGCGCGAGTTCAGTACTTC. The whole variable domain, filled in from reference TRBV9 and TRBJ2-4, reads DSGVTQTPKHLITATGQRVTLRCSPRSGDLSVYWYQQSLDQGLQFLIQYYNGEERAKGNILERFSAQQFPDLHSELNLSSLELGDSALYFCASSAEAGLARVQYFGAGTRLSVL.

The V call is TRBV19, the J call TRBJ2-1; 7 bases agree with TRBD2. The V segment lost 3 bases and the J segment 2 bases; nucleotides outside the gene matches: 10. Germline lookup yields CDR1 LNHDA and CDR2 SQIVND (reference sequence). CDR3 size: 17 residues. The CDR3 nucleotides read TGTGCCAGTAGTATTCGGCCAGCCGGGACTACCTACAATGAGCAGTTCTTC. Amino acid sequence: CASSIRPAGTTYNEQFF.

The chain is built from TRBV2 and TRBJ1-2; D is undetermined. Trimming removed 6 bases at V and 2 bases at J, with 13 bases between. Germline CDR1 and CDR2: SNHLY and FYNNEI. The CDR3 is 14 residues long. The CDR3 DNA sequence: TGTGCCAGCAGGACTTCGACGGAGAACTATGGCTACACCTTC. Amino acid sequence: CASRTSTENYGYTF.

The rearrangement links TRBV7-9 to TRBJ1-1; D gene ambiguous. Per the germline V gene, CDR1 is SEHNR and CDR2 is FQNEAQ (reference sequence). Trimming took 5 bases from V and 1 from J, leaving 8 bases between them. This CDR3 has 13 residues. The CDR3, as DNA: TGTGCCAGCAGCCGGCGAGGGAACACTGAAGCTTTCTTT. As protein: CASSRRGNTEAFF. The variable domain in full, completed from reference TRBV7-9 and TRBJ1-1, reads DTGVSQNPRHKITKRGQNVTFRCDPISEHNRLYWYRQTLGQGPEFLTYFQNEAQLEKSRLLSDRFSAERPKGSFSTLEIQRTEQGDSAMYLCASSRRGNTEAFFGQGTRLTVV.